One and the same sample provided the 18 T cell receptor beta chains below, sequenced in a study of blood T cell repertoires in COVID-19. Clones were sequenced by immunoSEQ multiplex PCR, and TCRdb holds only the in-frame ones, with some missing. This sample has some 150,000 clones, with approximately 90% found just once. Sequencing was done on a sample of peripheral blood. These receptors were obtained from a man aged 55 to 70 with active or convalescent COVID-19.

This chain uses TRBV3-1 (or the pseudogene TRBV3-2) with TRBJ2-5; 7 positions agree with TRBD1. The CDR3 consists of 16 residues. In germline, CDR1 is LGHDT, CDR2 YNNKEL (reference sequence). V gave up 0 bases and J gave up 3 bases; unmatched junction bases: 7. The CDR3 bases are TGTGCCAGCAGCCAAGAAACGGAGACAGGGAAAGAGACCCAGTACTTC. This codes for CASSQETETGKETQYF.

The chain has TRBV4-3 and TRBJ1-1; no definite D call. CDR3 length equals 14 residues. Germline assignment: CDR1 LGHNA and CDR2 YSLEER. The ends were cut back, 0 bases at V and 3 bases at J, with 8 bases in the middle. CDR3 region: CASSQDSTYTEAFF. The CDR3, as DNA: TGCGCCAGCAGCCAAGATTCGACATACACTGAAGCTTTCTTT.

This clone has a handful of counts. Other nucleotide sequences in the sample specify the same CDR3. This rearrangement joins TRBV30 to TRBJ1-2; the match to TRBD1 covers 8 bases. CDR1 and CDR2 (germline): GTSNPN, SVGIG (reference sequence). This CDR3 has 13 residues. The V segment lost 5 bases and the J segment 4 bases; nucleotides outside the gene matches: 6. Here the CDR3 DNA reads TGTGCCTGGGCTACAGGGGGGGGCTATGGCTACACCTTC. Its translation is CAWATGGGYGYTF.

The chain is built from TRBV19 and TRBJ2-3, with TRBD2 identical over 8 bases. V shed 1 base and J 4 bases; nucleotides not matched to a gene: 7. The length of the CDR3 is 16 residues. Germline V gene sequence: CDR1 LNHDA, CDR2 SQIVND (reference sequence). CDR3 residues: CASSIGSGSGADTQYF. The CDR3 coding sequence is TGTGCCAGTAGTATAGGGAGCGGGAGTGGGGCAGATACGCAGTATTTT.

V and J are TRBV18 and TRBJ2-7; 7 bases line up with TRBD2. This CDR3 contains 14 residues. Germline CDR1 and CDR2: KGHSH and LQKENI. The J segment lost 3 bases and the V segment lost 6 bases, leaving 8 bases of the junction unmatched. The CDR3 DNA follows: TGTGCCAGCTCCTCCGGGACTACAGGCTACGAGCAGTACTTC. It encodes CASSSGTTGYEQYF.

The chain uses TRBV5-4 and TRBJ2-1; 15 bases agree with TRBD2. The CDR3 extends over 17 amino acids. V dropped 4 bases and J dropped 3; count of bases not matched to a gene: 5. Germline CDR1 reads SGHNT; CDR2 reads YYREEE (reference sequence). CDR3 region: CASSQGLAGGGYNEQFF. In DNA, the CDR3 is TGTGCCAGCAGCCAGGGACTAGCGGGGGGCGGCTACAATGAGCAGTTCTTC.

This chain joins TRBV10-3 and TRBJ2-3, with TRBD1 matching 9 bases. This CDR3 contains 13 residues. The germline gives CDR1 ENHRY, CDR2 SYGVKD. V lost 6 bases, J lost 4 bases, and 2 bases stayed unmatched. The CDR3 loop reads CAIRGQGADTQYF. The CDR3 DNA reads TGTGCCATCAGGGGACAGGGAGCAGATACGCAGTATTTT.

CDR3 sequence: CASSLHTQRELLGTQYF. The CDR3 DNA reads as TGTGCCAGCAGCTTACATACTCAAAGAGAACTACTCGGGACCCAGTACTTC. The chain combines TRBV7-8 with TRBJ2-5; D gene unclear. In germline, CDR1 is SGHVS, CDR2 FQNEAQ. The V end was cut by 2 bases, the J end by 7 bases, with 23 bases between. This CDR3 spans 17 amino acids.

This sequence joins TRBV30 and TRBJ1-2; D is ambiguous. V lost 5 bases and J 8 bases, leaving 15 bases between the germline ends. Germline CDR1 is GTSNPN and CDR2 is SVGIG (reference sequence). This CDR3 has 12 amino acids. CDR3: CAWGKSGKGYTF. The CDR3 region has the DNA TGTGCCTGGGGTAAATCCGGGAAAGGCTACACCTTC.

This chain connects TRBV28 to TRBJ2-3, with D maybe TRBD2 (7 bases). CDR1 and CDR2 from the germline V gene are MDHEN and SYDVKM. The ends were cut back, 3 bases at V and 5 bases at J, with 15 bases in the middle. CDR3 length: 15 residues. CDR3 nucleotides: TGTGCCAGCAGTTTTACGGGGGGCGAGGGAGATACGCAGTATTTT. The encoded protein is CASSFTGGEGDTQYF.

The chain recombines TRBV19 with TRBJ1-2, with 8 nucleotides matching TRBD1. This CDR3 is 14 amino acids long. The germline V gene encodes CDR1 LNHDA and CDR2 SQIVND (reference sequence). The J segment lost 3 bases and the V segment lost 5 bases, leaving 5 bases of the junction unmatched. CDR3 nucleotide sequence: TGTGCCAGTAGTTATAAGGACAGGGACTATGGCTACACCTTC. This encodes CASSYKDRDYGYTF.

The rearrangement uses TRBV19 and TRBJ1-4; D uncertain. V was clipped by 3 bases and J by 0 bases, with 8 bases between them. Germline V gives CDR1 LNHDA, CDR2 SQIVND (reference sequence). CDR3 length equals 15 residues. In nucleotides, the CDR3 is TGTGCCAGTAGTATTCACTCTGCAACTAATGAAAAACTGTTTTTT. Its protein product is CASSIHSATNEKLFF.

The V and J genes are TRBV28 and TRBJ1-5; the D is unclear. The CDR3 totals 16 residues. Deletions cut 7 bases from V and 0 bases from J, with 16 bases between. Looked up from germline, CDR1 is MDHEN and CDR2 is SYDVKM. The CDR3 nucleotides are TGTGCCAGCATCGTTGGAGGATCCAATAGCAATCAGCCCCAGCATTTT. It codes for CASIVGGSNSNQPQHF. Supplemented by reference TRBV28 and TRBJ1-5, the full variable domain reads DVKVTQSSRYLVKRTGEKVFLECVQDMDHENMFWYRQDPGLGLRLIYFSYDVKMKEKGDIPEGYSVSREKKERFSLILESASTNQTSMYLCASIVGGSNSNQPQHFGDGTRLSIL.

This clone appeared once. This chain joins TRBV5-4 and TRBJ2-5; tentatively, D is TRBD2 (5 bases). CDR3 length equals 14 residues. Trimming removed 1 base at V and 5 bases at J, with 12 bases between. Germline V gene data show CDR1 as SGHNT and CDR2 as YYREEE (reference sequence). The CDR3 here is CASSLWSGWETQYF. CDR3 nucleotides: TGTGCCAGCAGCTTGTGGTCGGGGTGGGAGACCCAGTACTTC.

V gene TRBV29-1 combines with J gene TRBJ1-1; 9 nucleotides align to TRBD1. V trimming: 3 bases; J trimming: 6 bases; junction bases outside the gene matches: 8. The germline gives CDR1 SQVTM, CDR2 ANQGSEA. CDR3 size: 14 residues. CDR3 in DNA: TGCAGCGTTGATTCTGGGACAGGGAGGTCTGAAGCTTTCTTT. Its protein product is CSVDSGTGRSEAFF.

The chain uses TRBV5-1 and TRBJ1-5; 11 positions match TRBD1. The germline gives CDR1 SGHRS, CDR2 YFSETQ. This CDR3 region has 15 residues. V shed 3 bases and J 6 bases; nucleotides not matched to a gene: 5. The DNA for the CDR3 is TGCGCCAGCAGCTCCGGGACAGGGGGAAGTCAGCCCCAGCATTTT. Translating gives CASSSGTGGSQPQHF.

This clone has just a few counts. The chain recombines TRBV7-2 with TRBJ2-4, with TRBD1 matching over 8 bases. Germline values: CDR1 SGHTA, CDR2 FQGNSA. The junction had 7 bases not matched to a gene; V was cut back by 2 bases and J by 4 bases. The CDR3 consists of 16 residues. CDR3 in DNA: TGTGCCAGCAGCTTATCATCCGGACAGGGTAAAAACATTCAGTACTTC. Translation gives CASSLSSGQGKNIQYF. Full variable domain (missing parts from reference TRBV7-2 and TRBJ2-4): GAGVSQSPSNKVTEKGKDVELRCDPISGHTALYWYRQSLGQGLEFLIYFQGNSAPDKSGLPSDRFSAERTGGSVSTLTIQRTQQEDSAVYLCASSLSSGQGKNIQYFGAGTRLSVL.

A few counts support this clone. This chain links TRBV9 with TRBJ2-7; a weak D match, TRBD2 (6 bases). Germline V CDR1 and CDR2: SGDLS, YYNGEE. The CDR3 contains 14 residues. Trimming took off 0 bases at V and 2 bases at J, with 9 bases between the two ends. In nucleotides, the CDR3 is TGTGCCAGCAGCGTAGGCGCGGGGCCCTACGAGCAGTACTTC. It translates to CASSVGAGPYEQYF. Variable domain in full (rest from reference TRBV9 and TRBJ2-7): DSGVTQTPKHLITATGQRVTLRCSPRSGDLSVYWYQQSLDQGLQFLIQYYNGEERAKGNILERFSAQQFPDLHSELNLSSLELGDSALYFCASSVGAGPYEQYFGPGTRLTVT.